The next 9 T cell receptor beta chains were all read from a single sample in a study of T cell clones after liver transplantation. The table came from immunoSEQ multiplex PCR; TCRdb's copy has only in-frame clones and leaves some out. The repertoire holds about 75,000 clones, with roughly 84% as singletons. This sample comprised CD4+ T cells from blood, obtained 48 months after liver transplant. Receptor source: a human patient who received a liver transplant. Some T cells could come from the graft donor.

V is TRBV4-2 and J is TRBJ1-1; D uncertain. Germline-derived CDR1 and CDR2 are LGHNA and YNFKEQ. Trimming stripped 1 base from V and 0 bases from J, with 12 bases between. This CDR3 is built from 16 residues. The DNA for the CDR3 is TGTGCCAGCAGCCAAGGAAAAACCCGCATGAACACTGAAGCTTTCTTT. Translating it yields CASSQGKTRMNTEAFF.

The chain carries TRBV7-9 and TRBJ2-3; D is uncertain. Germline loops: CDR1 SEHNR, CDR2 FQNEAQ (reference sequence). The CDR3 sequence is 14 residues long. V lost 1 base and J 4 bases, leaving 9 bases between the germline ends. This CDR3 reads CASSLGVGPDTQYF. The CDR3, as DNA: TGTGCCAGCAGCTTAGGGGTGGGTCCAGATACGCAGTATTTT.

The gene calls are TRBV6-1 and TRBJ1-2; 9 bases map to TRBD1. The CDR3 is 15 residues long. Unmatched junction bases numbered 5, after V lost 2 bases and J lost 4 bases. Germline V gene data show CDR1 as MNHNS and CDR2 as SASEGT. The CDR3 nucleotides read TGTGCCAGCAGTGAACGTGGACAGGGGTTCTATGGCTACACCTTC. It encodes CASSERGQGFYGYTF.

This rearrangement joins TRBV7-3 to TRBJ2-3; D is ambiguous. The length of the CDR3 is 14 residues. Trimming removed 6 bases at V and 0 bases at J, with 10 bases between. Germline CDR1 is SGHTA and CDR2 is FQGTGA. CDR3: CASRSEFSTDTQYF. CDR3 coding DNA: TGTGCCAGCAGGAGTGAGTTCAGCACAGATACGCAGTATTTT.

About this clone itself: The germline gene is not matched at one end of the junction; a read error may be the cause. J is TRBJ2-2 and V is TRBV7-2; 9 bases line up with TRBD2. The CDR3 consists of 15 residues. Germline assignment: CDR1 SGHTA and CDR2 FQGNSA. The CDR3 DNA is TGTGCCAGCAGCCTAGCGGGGAGCCACACCGGGGAGCTGTTTTTT. This gives the protein CASSLAGSHTGELFF.

The V and J genes are TRBV2 and TRBJ2-5; D is undetermined. CDR3 length: 12 amino acids. V was pared by 2 bases and J by 5 bases, with 6 bases between. CDR1 is SNHLY, CDR2 FYNNEI, per germline. CDR3 bases: TGTGCCAGCAGTGAACGAGCGGAGACCCAGTACTTC. Its translation is CASSERAETQYF.

This chain connects TRBV25-1 to TRBJ2-1, with D hard to call. Germline CDR1 is MGHDK and CDR2 is SYGVNS. Trimming stripped 8 bases from V and 6 bases from J, with 11 bases between. The CDR3 covers 12 residues. CDR3 amino acids: CASSSTANEQFF. DNA for the CDR3: TGTGCCAGCTCCAGTACCGCCAATGAGCAGTTCTTC.

Notes on this clone: Different DNA sequences within this sample yield the same CDR3. The chain joins TRBV6-1 to TRBJ1-1, with 7 positions matching TRBD1. J gave up 2 bases and V 5 bases, and 2 bases lay outside the gene matches. This CDR3 spans 13 amino acids. Germline loops: CDR1 MNHNS, CDR2 SASEGT. CDR3 sequence (DNA): TGTGCCAGCAGTCGACAGGGAAACACTGAAGCTTTCTTT. Its protein is CASSRQGNTEAFF.

The V call is TRBV9, the J call TRBJ1-5; D is undetermined. The CDR3 length is 15 residues. V shed 0 bases and J shed 7 bases, with 14 bases lying between them. The germline V gene encodes CDR1 SGDLS and CDR2 YYNGEE. In nucleotides, the CDR3 is TGTGCCAGCAGCGTAGACGACGGCTTGTGGCAGCCCCAGCATTTT. It encodes CASSVDDGLWQPQHF.